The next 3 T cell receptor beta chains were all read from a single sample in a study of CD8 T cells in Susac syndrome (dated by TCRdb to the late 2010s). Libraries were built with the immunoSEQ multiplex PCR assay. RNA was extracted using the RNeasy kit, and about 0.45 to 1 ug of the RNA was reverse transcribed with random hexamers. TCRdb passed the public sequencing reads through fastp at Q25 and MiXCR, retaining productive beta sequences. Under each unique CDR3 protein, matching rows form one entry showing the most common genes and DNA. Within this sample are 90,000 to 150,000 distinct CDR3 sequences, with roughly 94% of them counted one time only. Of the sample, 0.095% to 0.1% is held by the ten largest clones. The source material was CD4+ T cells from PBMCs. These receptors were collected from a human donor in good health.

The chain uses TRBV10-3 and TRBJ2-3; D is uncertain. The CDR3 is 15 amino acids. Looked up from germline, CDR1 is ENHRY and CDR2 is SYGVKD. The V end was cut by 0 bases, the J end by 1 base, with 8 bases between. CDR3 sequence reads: CAISESGWGTDTQYF. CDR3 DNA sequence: TGTGCCATCAGTGAGTCTGGTTGGGGCACAGATACGCAGTATTTT.

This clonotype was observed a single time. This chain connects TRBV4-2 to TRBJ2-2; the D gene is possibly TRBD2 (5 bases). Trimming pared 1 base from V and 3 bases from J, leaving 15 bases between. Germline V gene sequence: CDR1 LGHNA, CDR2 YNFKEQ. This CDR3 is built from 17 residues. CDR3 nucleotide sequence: TGTGCCAGCAGCCAAGTGACGGGGAAAGGCGACACCGGGGAGCTGTTTTTT. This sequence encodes CASSQVTGKGDTGELFF.

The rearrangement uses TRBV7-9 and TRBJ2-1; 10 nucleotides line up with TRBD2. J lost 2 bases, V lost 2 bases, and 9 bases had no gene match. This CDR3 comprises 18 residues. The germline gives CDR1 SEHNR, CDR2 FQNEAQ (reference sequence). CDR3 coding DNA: TGTGCCAGCAGCTTACCCTTCCGCCTAGCGGGAGCCTACAATGAGCAGTTCTTC. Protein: CASSLPFRLAGAYNEQFF. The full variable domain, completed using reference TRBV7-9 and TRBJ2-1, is DTGVSQNPRHKITKRGQNVTFRCDPISEHNRLYWYRQTLGQGPEFLTYFQNEAQLEKSRLLSDRFSAERPKGSFSTLEIQRTEQGDSAMYLCASSLPFRLAGAYNEQFFGPGTRLTVL.